This TCR beta chain was retrieved from a study of T cell responses to AZD1222 COVID-19 vaccine. Study background: Samples with a second dose at about 4 or about 12 weeks were pooled together.

The assay was immunoSEQ multiplex PCR, and TCRdb's table has in-frame clones only and misses some. The table records 200,000 to 300,000 clones, more than 85% of them present only once. V lost 1 base to trimming and J lost 2 bases, with 9 bases between them. This CDR3 is 13 amino acids long. CDR1 and CDR2 from the germline V gene are SQVTM and ANQGSEA. Notes on the study in general: Scientists sampled the repertoires only once the peak T cell response had passed. Baseline testing showed seropositivity in only six or seven AZD1222 recipients. Close to half of all spike-specific TCRs reportedly target regions of the variants that are unmutated.

A word on this clone: Its antigen is not known.

The chain joins TRBV29-1 to TRBJ2-7, with D possibly being TRBD2 (6 bases). The source was peripheral blood, collected on day 0 of AZD1222 vaccination. The sequence derives from an adult in good health. The CDR3 sequence is CSVEGGTPYEQYF. For the CDR3, the DNA is TGCAGCGTTGAAGGCGGGACCCCCTACGAGCAGTACTTC.